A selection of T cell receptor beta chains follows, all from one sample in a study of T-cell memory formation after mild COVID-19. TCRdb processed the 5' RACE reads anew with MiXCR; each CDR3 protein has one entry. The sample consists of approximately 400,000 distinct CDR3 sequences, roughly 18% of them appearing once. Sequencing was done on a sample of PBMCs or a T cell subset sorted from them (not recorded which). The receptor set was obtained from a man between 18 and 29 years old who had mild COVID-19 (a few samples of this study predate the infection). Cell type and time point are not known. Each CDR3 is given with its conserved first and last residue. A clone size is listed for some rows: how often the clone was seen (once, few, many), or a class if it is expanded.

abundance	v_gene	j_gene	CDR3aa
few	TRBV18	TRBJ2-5	CASSRGSRETQYF
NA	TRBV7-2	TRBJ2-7	CASSSQQRGEQYF
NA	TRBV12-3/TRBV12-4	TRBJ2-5	CASSHSQGVETQYF
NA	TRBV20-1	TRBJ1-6	CSAKTPGRSLRDSPLHF
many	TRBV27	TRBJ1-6	CASSWSGLDNSPLHF
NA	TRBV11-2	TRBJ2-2	CASSYPNSGGYTGELFF
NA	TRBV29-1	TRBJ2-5	CSVEQAGETQYF
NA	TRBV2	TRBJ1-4	CASSERQSNEKLFF
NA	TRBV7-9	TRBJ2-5	CASSLQWMEIQYF
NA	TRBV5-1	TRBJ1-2	CASSLGGFSGYTF
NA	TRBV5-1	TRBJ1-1	CASSLMTSTEAFF
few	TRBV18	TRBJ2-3	CASHHLQGGTDTQYF
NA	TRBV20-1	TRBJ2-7	CSARDPFGTSSSYEQYF
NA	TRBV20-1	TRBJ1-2	CSVSGDRATNYGYTF
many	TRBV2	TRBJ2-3	CASSEVADTQYF
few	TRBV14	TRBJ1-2	CASSQVSRGQGYYGYTF
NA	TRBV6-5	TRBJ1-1	CASSYYGGGNTEAFF
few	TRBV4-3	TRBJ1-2	CASSQDIKGQASIGGGYTF
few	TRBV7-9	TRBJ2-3	CASSLGRTSGWTDTQYF
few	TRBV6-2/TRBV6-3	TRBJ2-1	CASRGTGGNEQFF
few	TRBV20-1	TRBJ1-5	CSASGDRELGQPQHF
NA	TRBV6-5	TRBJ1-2	CASRHPDRAYGYTF
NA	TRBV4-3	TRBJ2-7	CASSQDPESSYEQYF
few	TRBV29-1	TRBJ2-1	CSVDGGSYNEQFF
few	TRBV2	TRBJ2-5	CASKSTSGVETQYF
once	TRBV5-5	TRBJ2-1	CDSSLGLAGGLSYNEQFF
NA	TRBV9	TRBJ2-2	CASRDPQVNTGELFF
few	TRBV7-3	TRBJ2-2	CASSWTGTVNTGELFF
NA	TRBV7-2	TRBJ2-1	CASSPTRDSYNEQFF
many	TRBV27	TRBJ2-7	CASSLGTSGVYEQYF
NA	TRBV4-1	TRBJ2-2	CASTTWQGENTGELFF
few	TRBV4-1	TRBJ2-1	CASSQGPVASSYNEQFF
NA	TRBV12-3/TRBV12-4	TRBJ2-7	CASSSRADYEQYF
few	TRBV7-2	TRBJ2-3	CASSLTGDRSDTQYF
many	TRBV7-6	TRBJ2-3	CASSSPRSGGPGGLNTQYF
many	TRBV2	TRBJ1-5	CASKLYNQPQHF
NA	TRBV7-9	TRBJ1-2	CASSLARRGRHYGYTF
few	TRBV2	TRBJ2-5	CASSRQGSPTETQYF
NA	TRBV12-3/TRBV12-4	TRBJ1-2	CASSLSFFKGGYTF
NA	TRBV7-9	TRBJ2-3	CASSGFAGAADTQYF
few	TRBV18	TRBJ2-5	CASSPPVGSQGTQYF
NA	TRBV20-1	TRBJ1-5	CSASRPNQPQHF
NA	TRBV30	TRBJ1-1	CAWDRDTEAFF
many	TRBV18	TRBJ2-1	CASSPNQRSNEQFF
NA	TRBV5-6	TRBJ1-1	CASSLQGFGAFF
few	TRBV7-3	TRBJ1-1	CASSAQQGAGEAFF